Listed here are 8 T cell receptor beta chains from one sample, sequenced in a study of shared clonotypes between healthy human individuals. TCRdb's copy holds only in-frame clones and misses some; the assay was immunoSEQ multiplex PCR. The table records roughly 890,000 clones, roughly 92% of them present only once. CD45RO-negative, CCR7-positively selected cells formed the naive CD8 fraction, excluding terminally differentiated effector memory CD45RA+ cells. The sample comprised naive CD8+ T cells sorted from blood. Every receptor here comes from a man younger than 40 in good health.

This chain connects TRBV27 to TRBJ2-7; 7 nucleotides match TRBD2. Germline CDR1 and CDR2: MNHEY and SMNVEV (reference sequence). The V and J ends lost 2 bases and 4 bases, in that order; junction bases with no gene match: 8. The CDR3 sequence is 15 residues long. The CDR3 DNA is TGTGCCAGCAGTTTAACGGCTAGCGGATGGTACGAGCAGTACTTC. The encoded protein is CASSLTASGWYEQYF.

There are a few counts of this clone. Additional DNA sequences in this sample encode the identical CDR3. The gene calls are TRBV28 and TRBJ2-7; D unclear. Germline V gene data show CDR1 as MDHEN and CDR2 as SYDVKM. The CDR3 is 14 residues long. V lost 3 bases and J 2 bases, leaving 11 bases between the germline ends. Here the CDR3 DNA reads TGTGCCAGCAGTTTCGGGCAGGATGCCTACGAGCAGTACTTC. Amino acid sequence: CASSFGQDAYEQYF.

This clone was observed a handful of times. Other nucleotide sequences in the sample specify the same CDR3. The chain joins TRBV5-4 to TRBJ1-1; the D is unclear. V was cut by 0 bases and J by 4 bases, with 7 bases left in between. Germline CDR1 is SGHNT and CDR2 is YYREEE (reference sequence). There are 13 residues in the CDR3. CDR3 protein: CASSLVGSTEAFF. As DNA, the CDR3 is TGTGCCAGCAGCTTGGTAGGGTCCACTGAAGCTTTCTTT.

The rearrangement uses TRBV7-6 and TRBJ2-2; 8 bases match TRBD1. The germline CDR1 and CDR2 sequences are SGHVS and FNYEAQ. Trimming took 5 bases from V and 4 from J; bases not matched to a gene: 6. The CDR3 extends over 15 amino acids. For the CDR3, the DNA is TGTGCCAGCAGCCCCACAGGGGGATCCACCGGGGAGCTGTTTTTT. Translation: CASSPTGGSTGELFF.

The CDR3 here is CASSIDLHNQPQHF. The CDR3 DNA reads TGTGCCAGTAGTATCGACCTGCACAATCAGCCCCAGCATTTT. This rearrangement joins TRBV19 to TRBJ1-5, with D uncertain. This CDR3 region has 14 residues. Germline V gene data show CDR1 as LNHDA and CDR2 as SQIVND (reference sequence). Between the trimmed V and J ends, which lost 3 bases and 3 bases, there was a span of 9 bases.

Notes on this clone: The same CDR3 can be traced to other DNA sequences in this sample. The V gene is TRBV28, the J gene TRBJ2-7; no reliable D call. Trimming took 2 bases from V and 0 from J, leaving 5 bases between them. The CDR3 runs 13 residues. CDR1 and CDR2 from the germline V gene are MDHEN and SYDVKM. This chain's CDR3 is CASSLAGSYEQYF. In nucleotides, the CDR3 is TGTGCCAGCAGTTTAGCAGGCTCCTACGAGCAGTACTTC.

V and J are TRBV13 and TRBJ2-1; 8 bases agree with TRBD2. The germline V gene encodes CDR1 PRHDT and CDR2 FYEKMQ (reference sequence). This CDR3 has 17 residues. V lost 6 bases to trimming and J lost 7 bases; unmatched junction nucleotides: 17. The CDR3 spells CASSLPPGLVGANEQFF. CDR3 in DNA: TGTGCCAGCAGTCTTCCGCCGGGACTAGTTGGGGCAAATGAGCAGTTCTTC. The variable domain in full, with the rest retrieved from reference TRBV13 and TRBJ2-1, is AAGVIQSPRHLIKEKRETATLKCYPIPRHDTVYWYQQGPGQDPQFLISFYEKMQSDKGSIPDRFSAQQFSDYHSELNMSSLELGDSALYFCASSLPPGLVGANEQFFGPGTRLTVL.

CDR3 sequence: CASSPGGFYRTDTQYF. CDR3 coding DNA: TGTGCCAGCAGTCCGGGGGGCTTCTACCGCACAGATACGCAGTATTTT. J is TRBJ2-3 and V is TRBV27; tentatively, D is TRBD2 (7 bases). V lost 5 bases and J lost 1, with 16 bases in between. Germline lookup yields CDR1 MNHEY and CDR2 SMNVEV (reference sequence). There are 16 residues in the CDR3.